This TCR beta chain emerged from a study of beta chain features in type 1 diabetes. In the study overall: Age, gender, cell numbers and subset yield matched between patients and controls. General study points: Whether HLA type affects TCRB rearrangement stayed undetermined in the present work. Naive, central memory and Treg TCRB repertoires seemed to resemble each other more closely in patients than they did in healthy donors. Researchers report that Type 1 diabetes patients had moderately but significantly shorter TCRB CDR3s across all four CD4+ subsets.

The CDR3 contains 12 residues. V was pared by 5 bases and J by 4 bases, with 9 bases between. Looked up from germline, CDR1 is SEHNR and CDR2 is FQNEAQ (reference sequence). As every portion of the isolated RNA was reverse transcribed, the sequencing read expressed TCRB transcripts. This table comes from immunoSEQ multiplex PCR, and its TCRdb copy is limited to in-frame clones, with some not included. The sample has 140,000 or so clones; 8.5% to 12% are singletons. This clone was seen more than once but under ten times. Its antigen is still unknown. The sequence was obtained from a man younger than 30 in good health. The chain recombines TRBV7-9 with TRBJ2-7; D gene uncertain. The sequencing sample was made of naive CD4+ T cells from blood. The DNA of the CDR3 is TGTGCCAGCAGCCGAGGCATTTACGAGCAGTACTTC. Protein sequence: CASSRGIYEQYF. The full variable domain, with the rest looked up from reference TRBV7-9 and TRBJ2-7, is DTGVSQNPRHKITKRGQNVTFRCDPISEHNRLYWYRQTLGQGPEFLTYFQNEAQLEKSRLLSDRFSAERPKGSFSTLEIQRTEQGDSAMYLCASSRGIYEQYFGPGTRLTVT.